This T cell receptor beta chain came from a study of CXCR3-negative and CXCR3-positive naive CD8 T cells. Across the study: Libraries each contributed about 1.5 +/- 0.3 million TRB reads, for about 135 million in total. Study findings and constraints: Diversity in memory CD8+ cells fell much lower than the comparably high levels seen in both naive subsets.

In preparing the TRB cDNA libraries, 5' RACE with UMI labels was used. One entry per CDR3 protein, without DNA, is what TCRdb gives after re-calling the 5' RACE reads. The sample spans 70,000 to 95,000 distinct CDR3 sequences; the ten largest clones claim approximately 1.5%. Sorts that each held more than 250,000 cells were run in triplicate for every CD8+ T cell subset. Identification of naive CD8+ T cells rested on CD45RO-CCR7+CD27+CD95- status. Germline CDR1 reads SQVTM; CDR2 reads ANQGSEA. The length of the CDR3 is 16 residues. Regarding this clonotype: What it binds is not known.

Sequencing used naive CXCR3- CD8+ T cells from blood. Subset reported: CD45RO-CCR7+CD27+CD95- naive CD8+ T cells lacking CXCR3 (TNR3-). The source of this sequence is a human donor in good health. Some clones in this sample may be carry-over from other donors' samples. The chain uses TRBV29-1 and TRBJ2-5; lacking DNA, the TRBD2 call made by TCRdb goes unchecked. CDR3 amino acids: CSVVPLAGGIQETQYF.